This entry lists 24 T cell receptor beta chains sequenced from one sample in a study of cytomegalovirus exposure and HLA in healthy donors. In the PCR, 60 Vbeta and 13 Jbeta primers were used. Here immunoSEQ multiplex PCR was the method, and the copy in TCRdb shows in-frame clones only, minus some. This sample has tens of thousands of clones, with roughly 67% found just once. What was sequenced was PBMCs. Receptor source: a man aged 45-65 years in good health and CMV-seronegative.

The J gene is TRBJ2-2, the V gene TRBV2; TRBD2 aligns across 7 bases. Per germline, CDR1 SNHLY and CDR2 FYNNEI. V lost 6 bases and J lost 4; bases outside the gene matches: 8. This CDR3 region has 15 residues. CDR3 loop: CASRADTGGTGELFF. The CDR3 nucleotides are TGTGCCAGCAGGGCTGACACGGGGGGCACCGGGGAGCTGTTTTTT.

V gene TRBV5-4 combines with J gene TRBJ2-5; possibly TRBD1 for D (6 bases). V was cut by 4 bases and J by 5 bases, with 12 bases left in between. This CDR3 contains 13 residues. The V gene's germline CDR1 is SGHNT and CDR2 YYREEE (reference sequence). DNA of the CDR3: TGTGCCAGCAGCCTGAAGGGGGTGGAGACCCAGTACTTC. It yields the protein CASSLKGVETQYF.

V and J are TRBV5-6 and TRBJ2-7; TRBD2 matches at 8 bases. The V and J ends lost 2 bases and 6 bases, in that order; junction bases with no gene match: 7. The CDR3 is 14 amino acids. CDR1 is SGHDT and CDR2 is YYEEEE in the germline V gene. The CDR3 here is CASSLTGGDLEQYF. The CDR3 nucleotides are TGTGCCAGCAGCTTAACCGGGGGGGACCTCGAGCAGTACTTC.

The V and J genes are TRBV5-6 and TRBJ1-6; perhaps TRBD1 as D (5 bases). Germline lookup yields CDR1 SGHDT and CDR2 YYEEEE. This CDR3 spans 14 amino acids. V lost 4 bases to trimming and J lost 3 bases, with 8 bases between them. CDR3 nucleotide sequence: TGTGCCAGCAGCCCCGGGGGCTATAATTCACCCCTCCACTTT. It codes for CASSPGGYNSPLHF.

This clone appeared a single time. CDR3 DNA: TGTGCCAGTAGTGCTAACAATGAGCAGTTCTTC. This gives the protein CASSANNEQFF. The V call is TRBV19, the J call TRBJ2-1; D is undetermined. CDR3 length equals 11 residues. The germline V gene has CDR1 LNHDA and CDR2 SQIVND (reference sequence). The V end was cut by 5 bases, the J end by 5 bases, with 4 bases between.

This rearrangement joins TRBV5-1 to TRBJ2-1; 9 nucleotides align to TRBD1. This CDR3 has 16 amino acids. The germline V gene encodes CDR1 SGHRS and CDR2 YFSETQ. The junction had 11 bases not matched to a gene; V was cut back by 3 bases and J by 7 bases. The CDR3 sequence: CASSYTTGTGMNEQFF. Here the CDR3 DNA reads TGCGCCAGCAGCTATACTACCGGGACAGGGATGAATGAGCAGTTCTTC. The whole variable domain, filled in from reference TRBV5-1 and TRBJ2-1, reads KAGVTQTPRYLIKTRGQQVTLSCSPISGHRSVSWYQQTPGQGLQFLFEYFSETQRNKGNFPGRFSGRQFSNSRSEMNVSTLELGDSALYLCASSYTTGTGMNEQFFGPGTRLTVL.

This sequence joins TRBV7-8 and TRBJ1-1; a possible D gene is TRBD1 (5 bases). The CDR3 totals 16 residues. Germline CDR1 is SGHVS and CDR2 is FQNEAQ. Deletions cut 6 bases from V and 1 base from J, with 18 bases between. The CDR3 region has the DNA TGTGCCAGCAGTGGGGGTAGGGCCGGGGGGAACACTGAAGCTTTCTTT. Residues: CASSGGRAGGNTEAFF.

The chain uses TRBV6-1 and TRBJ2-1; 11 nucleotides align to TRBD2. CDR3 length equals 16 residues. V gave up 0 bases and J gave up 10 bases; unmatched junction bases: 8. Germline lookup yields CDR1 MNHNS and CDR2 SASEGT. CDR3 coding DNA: TGTGCCAGCAGTGAAGCGCTTAGCGGGGGGGATCACGAGCAGTTCTTC. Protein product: CASSEALSGGDHEQFF.

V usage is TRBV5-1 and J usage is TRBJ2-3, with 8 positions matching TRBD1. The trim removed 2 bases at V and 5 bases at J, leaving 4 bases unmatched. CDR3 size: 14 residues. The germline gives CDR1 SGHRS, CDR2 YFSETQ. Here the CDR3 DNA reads TGCGCCAGCAGCTTCCAGGGGGCGGGAGATACGCAGTATTTT. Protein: CASSFQGAGDTQYF. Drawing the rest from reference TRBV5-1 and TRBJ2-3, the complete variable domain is KAGVTQTPRYLIKTRGQQVTLSCSPISGHRSVSWYQQTPGQGLQFLFEYFSETQRNKGNFPGRFSGRQFSNSRSEMNVSTLELGDSALYLCASSFQGAGDTQYFGPGTRLTVL.

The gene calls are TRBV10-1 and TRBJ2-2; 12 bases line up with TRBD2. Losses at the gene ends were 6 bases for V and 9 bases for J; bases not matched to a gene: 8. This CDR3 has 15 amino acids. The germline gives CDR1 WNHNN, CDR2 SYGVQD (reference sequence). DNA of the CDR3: TGCGCCAGCAGCATTCTAGCGGGGGGGCCCCGGGAGCTGTTTTTT. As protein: CASSILAGGPRELFF.

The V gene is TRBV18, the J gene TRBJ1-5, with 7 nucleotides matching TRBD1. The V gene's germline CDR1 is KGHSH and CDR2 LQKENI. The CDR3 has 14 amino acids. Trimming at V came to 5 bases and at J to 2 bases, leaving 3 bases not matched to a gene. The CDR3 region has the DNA TGTGCCAGCTCAGCAGGGGGAGGCAATCAGCCCCAGCATTTT. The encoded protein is CASSAGGGNQPQHF. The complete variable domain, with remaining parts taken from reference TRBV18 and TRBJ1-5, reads NAGVMQNPRHLVRRRGQEARLRCSPMKGHSHVYWYRQLPEEGLKFMVYLQKENIIDESGMPKERFSAEFPKEGPSILRIQQVVRGDSAAYFCASSAGGGNQPQHFGDGTRLSIL.

DNA for the CDR3: TGTGCCAGCAGTTCAGGGGTAAGCAATCAGCCCCAGCATTTT. Translating gives CASSSGVSNQPQHF. This sequence joins TRBV2 and TRBJ1-5; D may be TRBD1 (6 bases). CDR3 length equals 14 residues. V was shortened by 5 bases and J by 1 base, with 9 bases between the two germline ends. Per germline, CDR1 SNHLY and CDR2 FYNNEI.

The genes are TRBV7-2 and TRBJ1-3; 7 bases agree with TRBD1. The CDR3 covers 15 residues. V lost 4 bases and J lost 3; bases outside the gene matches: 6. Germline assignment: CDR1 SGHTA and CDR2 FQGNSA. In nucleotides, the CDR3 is TGTGCCAGCAGCTCTCGACAGGGAATTGGAAACACCATATATTTT. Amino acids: CASSSRQGIGNTIYF.

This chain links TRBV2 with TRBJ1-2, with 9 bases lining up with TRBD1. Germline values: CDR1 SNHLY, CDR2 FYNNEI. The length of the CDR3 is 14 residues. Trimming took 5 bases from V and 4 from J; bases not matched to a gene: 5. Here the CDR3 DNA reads TGTGCCAGCAGTCCAACAGGGGGCGCCTATGGCTACACCTTC. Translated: CASSPTGGAYGYTF. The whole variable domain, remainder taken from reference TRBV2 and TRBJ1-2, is EPEVTQTPSHQVTQMGQEVILRCVPISNHLYFYWYRQILGQKVEFLVSFYNNEISEKSEIFDDQFSVERPDGSNFTLKIRSTKLEDSAMYFCASSPTGGAYGYTFGSGTRLTVV.

CDR3 sequence: CASGKRGAPSGELFF. The CDR3 region has the DNA TGCGCCAGCGGCAAGCGGGGGGCCCCATCGGGGGAGCTGTTTTTT. The chain couples TRBV10-1 to TRBJ2-2; 9 bases line up with TRBD2. CDR1 and CDR2 (germline): WNHNN, SYGVQD (reference sequence). The CDR3 contains 15 residues. The V segment lost 8 bases and the J segment 8 bases; nucleotides outside the gene matches: 12.

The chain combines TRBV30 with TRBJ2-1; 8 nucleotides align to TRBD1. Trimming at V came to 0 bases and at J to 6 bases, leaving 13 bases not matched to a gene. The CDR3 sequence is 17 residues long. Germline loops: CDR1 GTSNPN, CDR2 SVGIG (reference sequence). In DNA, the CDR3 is TGTGCCTGGAGTGTAAAGGGTGGCAGGGGGCATGGCAATGAGCAGTTCTTC. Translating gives CAWSVKGGRGHGNEQFF.

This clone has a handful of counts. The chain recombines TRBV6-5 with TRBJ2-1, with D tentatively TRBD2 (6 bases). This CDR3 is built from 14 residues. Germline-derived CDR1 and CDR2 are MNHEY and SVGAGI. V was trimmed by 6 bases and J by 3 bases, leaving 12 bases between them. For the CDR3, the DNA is TGTGCCAGCAGAAACGCCGGGAGCTACAATGAGCAGTTCTTC. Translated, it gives CASRNAGSYNEQFF.

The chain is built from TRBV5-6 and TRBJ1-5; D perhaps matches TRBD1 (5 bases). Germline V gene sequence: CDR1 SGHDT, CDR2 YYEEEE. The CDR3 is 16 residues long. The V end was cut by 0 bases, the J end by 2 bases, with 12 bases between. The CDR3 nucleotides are TGTGCCAGCAGCTTGGGTTCCAGGGTTGGCAATCAGCCCCAGCATTTT. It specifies CASSLGSRVGNQPQHF. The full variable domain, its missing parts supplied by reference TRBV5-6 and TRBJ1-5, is DAGVTQSPTHLIKTRGQQVTLRCSPKSGHDTVSWYQQALGQGPQFIFQYYEEEERQRGNFPDRFSGHQFPNYSSELNVNALLLGDSALYLCASSLGSRVGNQPQHFGDGTRLSIL.

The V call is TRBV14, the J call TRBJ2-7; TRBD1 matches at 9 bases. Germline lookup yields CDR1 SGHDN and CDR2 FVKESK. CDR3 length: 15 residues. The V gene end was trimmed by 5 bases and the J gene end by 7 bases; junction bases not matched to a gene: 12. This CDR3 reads CASSYWTGEVREQYF. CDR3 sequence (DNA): TGTGCCAGCAGCTATTGGACAGGGGAAGTGAGGGAGCAGTACTTC.

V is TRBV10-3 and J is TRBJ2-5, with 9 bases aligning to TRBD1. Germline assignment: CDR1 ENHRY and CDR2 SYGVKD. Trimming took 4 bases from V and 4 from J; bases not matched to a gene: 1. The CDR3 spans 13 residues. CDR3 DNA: TGTGCCATCAGTGGGGACAGGGCAGAGACCCAGTACTTC. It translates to CAISGDRAETQYF.

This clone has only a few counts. The CDR3 DNA is TGTGCCAGCAGCTTACTAGCGGGGGATTACGAGCAGTACTTC. Translation gives CASSLLAGDYEQYF. This chain connects TRBV5-4 to TRBJ2-7; 11 bases fit TRBD2. V lost 2 bases and J lost 4; bases outside the gene matches: 2. Per germline, CDR1 SGHNT and CDR2 YYREEE (reference sequence). The CDR3 is made up of 14 amino acids. Full variable domain (rest looked up from reference TRBV5-4 and TRBJ2-7): ETGVTQSPTHLIKTRGQQVTLRCSSQSGHNTVSWYQQALGQGPQFIFQYYREEENGRGNFPPRFSGLQFPNYSSELNVNALELDDSALYLCASSLLAGDYEQYFGPGTRLTVT.

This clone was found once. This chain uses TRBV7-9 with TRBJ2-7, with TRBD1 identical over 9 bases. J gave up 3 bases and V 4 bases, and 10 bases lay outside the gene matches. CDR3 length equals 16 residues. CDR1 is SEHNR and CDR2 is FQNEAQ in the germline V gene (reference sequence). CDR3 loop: CASSSTDRGRFYEQYF. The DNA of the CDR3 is TGTGCCAGCAGCTCAACGGACAGGGGACGTTTCTACGAGCAGTACTTC. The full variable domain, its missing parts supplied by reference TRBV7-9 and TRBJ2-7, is DTGVSQNPRHKITKRGQNVTFRCDPISEHNRLYWYRQTLGQGPEFLTYFQNEAQLEKSRLLSDRFSAERPKGSFSTLEIQRTEQGDSAMYLCASSSTDRGRFYEQYFGPGTRLTVT.

The CDR3 DNA is TGTGCCACCTCGGCGGCAGGGATGGGTGGCTACACCTTC. This codes for CATSAAGMGGYTF. The gene calls are TRBV6-6 and TRBJ1-2; TRBD1 is a possible D gene (5 bases). Trimming cost V 10 bases and J 7 bases, with 19 bases left between them. CDR1 and CDR2 from the germline V gene are MNHNY and SVGAGI (reference sequence). The CDR3 sequence is 13 residues long.

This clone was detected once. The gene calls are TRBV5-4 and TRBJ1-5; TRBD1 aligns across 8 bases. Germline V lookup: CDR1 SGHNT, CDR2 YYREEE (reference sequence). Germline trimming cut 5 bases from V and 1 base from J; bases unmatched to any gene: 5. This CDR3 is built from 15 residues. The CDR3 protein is CASSQGAESNQPQHF. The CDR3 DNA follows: TGTGCCAGCAGTCAGGGGGCAGAAAGCAATCAGCCCCAGCATTTT.